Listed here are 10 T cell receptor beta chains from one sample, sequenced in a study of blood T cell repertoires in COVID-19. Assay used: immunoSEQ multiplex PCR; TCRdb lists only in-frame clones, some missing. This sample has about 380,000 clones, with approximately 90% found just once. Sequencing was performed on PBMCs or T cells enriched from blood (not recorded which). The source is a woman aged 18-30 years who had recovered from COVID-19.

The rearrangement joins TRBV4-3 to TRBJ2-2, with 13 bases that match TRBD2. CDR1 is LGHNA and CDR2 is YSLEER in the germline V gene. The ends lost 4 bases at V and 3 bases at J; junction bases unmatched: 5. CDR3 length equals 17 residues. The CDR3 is CASSPGLAGAHTGELFF. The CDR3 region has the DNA TGCGCCAGCAGCCCAGGACTAGCGGGGGCTCACACCGGGGAGCTGTTTTTT.

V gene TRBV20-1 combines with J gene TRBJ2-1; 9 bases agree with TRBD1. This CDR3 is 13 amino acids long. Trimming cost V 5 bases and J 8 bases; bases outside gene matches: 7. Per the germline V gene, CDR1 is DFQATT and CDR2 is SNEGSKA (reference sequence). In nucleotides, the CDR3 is TGCAGTGCTCGTGGACAGGGGTGGGATGAGCAGTTCTTC. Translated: CSARGQGWDEQFF.

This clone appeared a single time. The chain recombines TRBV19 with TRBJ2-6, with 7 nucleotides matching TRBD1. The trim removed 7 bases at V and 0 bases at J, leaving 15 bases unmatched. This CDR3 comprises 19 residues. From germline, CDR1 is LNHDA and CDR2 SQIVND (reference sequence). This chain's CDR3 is CASTRDRRHPGSGANVLTF. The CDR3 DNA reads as TGTGCCAGTACCCGGGACAGACGCCACCCCGGCTCTGGGGCCAACGTCCTGACTTTC.

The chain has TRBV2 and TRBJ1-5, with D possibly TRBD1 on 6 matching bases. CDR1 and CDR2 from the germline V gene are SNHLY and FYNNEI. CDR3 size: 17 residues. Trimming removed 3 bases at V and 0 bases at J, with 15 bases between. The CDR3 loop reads CASSEQGKGYSNQPQHF. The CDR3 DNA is TGTGCCAGCAGTGAGCAGGGGAAAGGATATAGCAATCAGCCCCAGCATTTT.

The CDR3 loop is CASSEARDGYTF. For the CDR3, the DNA is TGTGCCAGCAGTGAAGCGCGAGATGGCTACACCTTC. The V gene is TRBV2, the J gene TRBJ1-2; no firm D call. Looked up from germline, CDR1 is SNHLY and CDR2 is FYNNEI. The CDR3 runs 12 residues. The V and J ends lost 0 bases and 6 bases respectively, with 5 bases between them. The entire variable domain, with the rest obtained from reference TRBV2 and TRBJ1-2, is as follows: EPEVTQTPSHQVTQMGQEVILRCVPISNHLYFYWYRQILGQKVEFLVSFYNNEISEKSEIFDDQFSVERPDGSNFTLKIRSTKLEDSAMYFCASSEARDGYTFGSGTRLTVV.

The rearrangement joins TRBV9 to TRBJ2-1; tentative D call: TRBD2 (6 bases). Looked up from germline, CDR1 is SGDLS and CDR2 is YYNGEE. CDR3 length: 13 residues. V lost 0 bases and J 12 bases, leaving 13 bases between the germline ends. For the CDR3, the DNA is TGTGCCAGCAGCGTAGCTGGAGGGTACTGGCAGTTCTTC. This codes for CASSVAGGYWQFF.

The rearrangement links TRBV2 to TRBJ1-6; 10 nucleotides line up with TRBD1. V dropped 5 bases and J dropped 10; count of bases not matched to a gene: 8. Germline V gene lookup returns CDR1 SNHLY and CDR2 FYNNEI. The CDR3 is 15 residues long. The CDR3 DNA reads TGTGCCAGCAGTCCCGGACAGGGGGGTTCCTCACCCCTCCACTTT. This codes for CASSPGQGGSSPLHF. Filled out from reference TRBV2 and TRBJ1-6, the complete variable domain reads EPEVTQTPSHQVTQMGQEVILRCVPISNHLYFYWYRQILGQKVEFLVSFYNNEISEKSEIFDDQFSVERPDGSNFTLKIRSTKLEDSAMYFCASSPGQGGSSPLHFGNGTRLTVT.

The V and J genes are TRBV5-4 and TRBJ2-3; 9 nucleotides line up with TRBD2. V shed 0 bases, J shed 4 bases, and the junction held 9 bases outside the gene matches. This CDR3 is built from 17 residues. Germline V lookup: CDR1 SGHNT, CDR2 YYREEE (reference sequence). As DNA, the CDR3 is TGTGCCAGCAGCTTGGCCTCTGCGGGGGGGCACCCAGATACGCAGTATTTT. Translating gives CASSLASAGGHPDTQYF.

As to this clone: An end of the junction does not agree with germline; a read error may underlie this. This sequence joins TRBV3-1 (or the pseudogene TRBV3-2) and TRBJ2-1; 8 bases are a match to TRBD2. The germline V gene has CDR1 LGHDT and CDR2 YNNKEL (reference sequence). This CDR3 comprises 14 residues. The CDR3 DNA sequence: TGTGCCAGCAGCCAAGAGAGGACAAGCGGGGGCTCGCTCTTC. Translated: CASSQERTSGGSLF.

In DNA, the CDR3 is TGCAGCGTTGAGGCCGCCAGCGGGGCCTACGAGCAGTACTTC. Its protein is CSVEAASGAYEQYF. The chain uses TRBV29-1 and TRBJ2-7; 7 bases match TRBD2. In germline, CDR1 is SQVTM, CDR2 ANQGSEA. The CDR3 contains 14 residues. V shed 3 bases, J shed 2 bases, and the junction held 7 bases outside the gene matches.